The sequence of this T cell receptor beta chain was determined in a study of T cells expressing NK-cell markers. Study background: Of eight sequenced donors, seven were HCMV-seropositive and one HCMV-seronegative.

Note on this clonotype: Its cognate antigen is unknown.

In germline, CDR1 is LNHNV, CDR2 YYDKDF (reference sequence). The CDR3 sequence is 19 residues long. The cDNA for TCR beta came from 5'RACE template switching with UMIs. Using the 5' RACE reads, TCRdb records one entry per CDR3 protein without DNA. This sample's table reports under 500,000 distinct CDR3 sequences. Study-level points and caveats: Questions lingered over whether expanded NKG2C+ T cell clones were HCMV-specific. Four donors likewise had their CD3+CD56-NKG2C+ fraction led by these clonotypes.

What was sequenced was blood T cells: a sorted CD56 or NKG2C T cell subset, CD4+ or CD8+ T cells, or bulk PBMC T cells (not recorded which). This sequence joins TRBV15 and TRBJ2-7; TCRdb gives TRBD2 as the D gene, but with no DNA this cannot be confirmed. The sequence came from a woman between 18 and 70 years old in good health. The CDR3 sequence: CATSRDSGRIGRAKYEQYF.